A selection of T cell receptor beta chains follows, all from one sample in a study of blood T cell repertoires in COVID-19. Sequenced by immunoSEQ multiplex PCR; TCRdb stores in-frame clones only, minus some. The sample holds 100,000 or so clones; around 79% are singletons and the top ten take 20% to 25%. The sequenced sample was peripheral blood. Every receptor here comes from a man between 65 and 85 years old with active or convalescent COVID-19. Each CDR3 is given with its conserved first and last residue. The D gene is left open where the match is weak. Clone size is stated in some rows and not others, as once, few, many or a class when expanded.

v_gene	abundance	d_gene	j_gene	CDR3nt	CDR3aa
TRBV7-3	NA	TRBD1	TRBJ1-2	TGTGCCAGCAGCGCACGGACAGGGGCCGGGGGCTACACCTTC	CASSARTGAGGYTF
TRBV30	NA	TRBD2	TRBJ2-1	TGTGCCTGGAGTGCCCCACTAGCGGGATTCAATGAGCAGTTCTTC	CAWSAPLAGFNEQFF
TRBV18	NA	NA	TRBJ1-1	TGTGCCAGCTCACCGGAGCAAGGGGGAAGCACTGAAGCTTTCTTT	CASSPEQGGSTEAFF
TRBV19	NA	NA	TRBJ2-5	TGTGCCAGTAGCATATTTCATCACCGGGAAGAGACCCAGTACTTC	CASSIFHHREETQYF
TRBV5-4	NA	TRBD2	TRBJ2-5	TGTGCCAGCAGCCTCGGACTAGCGGGGACCCAAGAGACCCAGTACTTC	CASSLGLAGTQETQYF
TRBV10-3	few	TRBD1	TRBJ2-7	TGTGCCATCAGGACTCCAGGGGGATCCTACGAGCAGTACTTC	CAIRTPGGSYEQYF
TRBV28	NA	NA	TRBJ2-5	TGTGCCAGCAGTTTACCTGCAGGGTCTCAAGAGACCCAGTACTTC	CASSLPAGSQETQYF
TRBV6-2/TRBV6-3	NA	NA	TRBJ2-1	TGTGCCAGCAGTTACTCTACGCAGATGGGCGATGAGCAGTTCTTC	CASSYSTQMGDEQFF
TRBV28	once	TRBD1	TRBJ2-7	TGTGCCAGCAGGAGACAGGGGATATACGAGCAGTACTTC	CASRRQGIYEQYF
TRBV14	NA	NA	TRBJ2-4	TGTGCCAGCAGCCAAGGGGGCCTAAGGGGCATTCAGTACTTC	CASSQGGLRGIQYF
TRBV9	NA	NA	TRBJ2-7	TGTGCCAGCAGCGTAGCTTTGGCAGGGATGCTCCACGAGCAGTACTTC	CASSVALAGMLHEQYF